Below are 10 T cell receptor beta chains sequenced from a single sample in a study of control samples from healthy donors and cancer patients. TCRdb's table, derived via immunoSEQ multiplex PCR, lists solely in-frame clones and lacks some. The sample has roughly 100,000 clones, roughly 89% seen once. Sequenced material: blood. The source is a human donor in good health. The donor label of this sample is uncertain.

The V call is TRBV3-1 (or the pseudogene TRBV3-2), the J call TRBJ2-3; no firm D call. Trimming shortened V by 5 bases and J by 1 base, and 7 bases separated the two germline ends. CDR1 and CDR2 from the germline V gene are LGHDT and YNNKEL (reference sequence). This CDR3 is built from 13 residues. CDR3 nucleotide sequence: TGTGCCAGCAGCAGGGTGGGCACAGATACGCAGTATTTT. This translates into CASSRVGTDTQYF.

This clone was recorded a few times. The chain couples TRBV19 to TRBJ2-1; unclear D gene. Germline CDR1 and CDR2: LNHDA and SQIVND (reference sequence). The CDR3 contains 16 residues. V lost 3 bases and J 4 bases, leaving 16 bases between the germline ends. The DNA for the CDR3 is TGTGCCAGTAGTATCCAGCCCCAAGGAACTTACAATGAGCAGTTCTTC. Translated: CASSIQPQGTYNEQFF.

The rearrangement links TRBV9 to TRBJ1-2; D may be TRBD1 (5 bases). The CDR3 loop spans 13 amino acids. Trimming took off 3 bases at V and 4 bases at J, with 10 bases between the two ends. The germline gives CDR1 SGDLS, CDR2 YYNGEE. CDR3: CASSGRGIYGYTF. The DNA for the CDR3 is TGTGCCAGCAGCGGTAGGGGAATCTATGGCTACACCTTC. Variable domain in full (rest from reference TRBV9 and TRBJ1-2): DSGVTQTPKHLITATGQRVTLRCSPRSGDLSVYWYQQSLDQGLQFLIQYYNGEERAKGNILERFSAQQFPDLHSELNLSSLELGDSALYFCASSGRGIYGYTFGSGTRLTVV.

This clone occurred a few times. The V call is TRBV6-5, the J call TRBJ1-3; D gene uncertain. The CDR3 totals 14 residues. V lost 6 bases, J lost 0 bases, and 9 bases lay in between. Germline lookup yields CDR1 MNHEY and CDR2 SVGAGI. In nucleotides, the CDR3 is TGTGCCAGCAGCGAGGAGGACTCTGGAAACACCATATATTTT. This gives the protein CASSEEDSGNTIYF.

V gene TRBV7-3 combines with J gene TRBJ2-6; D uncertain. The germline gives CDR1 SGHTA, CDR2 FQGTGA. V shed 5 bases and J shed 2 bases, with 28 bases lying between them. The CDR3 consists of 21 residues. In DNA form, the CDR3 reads TGTGCCAGCAGCCCCCCCCCGGGCGATTGCGAGGTAGGCGCTGGGGCCAACGTCCTGACTTTC. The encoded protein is CASSPPPGDCEVGAGANVLTF.

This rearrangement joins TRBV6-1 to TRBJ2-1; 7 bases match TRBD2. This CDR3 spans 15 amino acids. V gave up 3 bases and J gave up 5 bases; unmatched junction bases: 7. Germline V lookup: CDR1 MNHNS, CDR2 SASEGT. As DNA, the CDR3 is TGTGCCAGCAGTGAGCTGGCGGGGGAAAACAATGAGCAGTTCTTC. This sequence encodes CASSELAGENNEQFF.

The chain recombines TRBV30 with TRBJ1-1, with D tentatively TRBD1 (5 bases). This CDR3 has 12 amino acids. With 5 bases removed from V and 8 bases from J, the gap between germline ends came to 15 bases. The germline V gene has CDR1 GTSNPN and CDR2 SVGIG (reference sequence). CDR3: CAWGTPTGEAFF. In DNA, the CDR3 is TGTGCCTGGGGGACCCCCACGGGAGAAGCTTTCTTT.

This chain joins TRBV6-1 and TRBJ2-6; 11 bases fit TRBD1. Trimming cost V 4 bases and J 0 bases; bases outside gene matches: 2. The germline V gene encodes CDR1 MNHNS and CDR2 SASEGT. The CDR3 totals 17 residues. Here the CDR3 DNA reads TGTGCCAGCAGTGGGGGACAGGGGGGCTCTGGGGCCAACGTCCTGACTTTC. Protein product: CASSGGQGGSGANVLTF.

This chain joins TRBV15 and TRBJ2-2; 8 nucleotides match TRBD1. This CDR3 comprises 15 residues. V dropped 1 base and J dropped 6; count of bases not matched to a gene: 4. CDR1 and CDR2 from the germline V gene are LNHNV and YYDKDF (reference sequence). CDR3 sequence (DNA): TGTGCCACCAGCAGAGGGGACAGGCCCCCCGGGGAGCTGTTTTTT. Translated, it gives CATSRGDRPPGELFF.

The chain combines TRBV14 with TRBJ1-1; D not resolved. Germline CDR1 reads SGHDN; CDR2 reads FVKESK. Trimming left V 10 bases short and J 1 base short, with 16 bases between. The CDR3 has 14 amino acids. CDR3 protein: CATGPLTQNTEAFF. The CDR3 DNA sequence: TGTGCCACCGGCCCCCTGACGCAGAACACTGAAGCTTTCTTT. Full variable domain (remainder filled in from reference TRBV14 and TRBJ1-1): EAGVTQFPSHSVIEKGQTVTLRCDPISGHDNLYWYRRVMGKEIKFLLHFVKESKQDESGMPNNRFLAERTGGTYSTLKVQPAELEDSGVYFCATGPLTQNTEAFFGQGTRLTVV.